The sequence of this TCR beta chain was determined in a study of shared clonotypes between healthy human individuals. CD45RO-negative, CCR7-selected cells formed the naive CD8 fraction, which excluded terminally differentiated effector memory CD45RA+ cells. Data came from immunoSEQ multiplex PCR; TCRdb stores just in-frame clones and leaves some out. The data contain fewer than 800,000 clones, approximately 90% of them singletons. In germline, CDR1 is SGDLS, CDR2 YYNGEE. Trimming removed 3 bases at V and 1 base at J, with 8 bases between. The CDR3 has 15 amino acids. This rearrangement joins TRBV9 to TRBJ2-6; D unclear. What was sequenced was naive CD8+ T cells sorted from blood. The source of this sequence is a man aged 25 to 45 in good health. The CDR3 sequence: CASSAWVSGANVLTF. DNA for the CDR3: TGTGCCAGCAGCGCTTGGGTTTCTGGGGCCAACGTCCTGACTTTC.